The entry that follows covers one T cell receptor beta chain sequence. Its antigen is currently unknown. The data originate from a study of cytomegalovirus exposure and HLA in healthy donors. The wider study: In an early release, HLA-typed donors contributed about 79 million unique TCR sequences.

The CDR3 contains 13 residues. V shed 10 bases and J shed 4 bases, with 11 bases lying between them. Germline V gene data show CDR1 as SNHLY and CDR2 as FYNNEI. Primers included in the PCR were 60 Vbeta and 13 Jbeta primers. Method: immunoSEQ multiplex PCR; TCRdb's copy keeps in-frame clones and lacks some. Counted here are approximately 100,000 clones, roughly 76% occurring once; the ten biggest clones make up 3.5% to 5%. Study observations and caveats: A previous analysis found most TCR beta V segments productive roughly 87% or roughly 30% of the time.

This receptor was taken from a man aged 35-49 years in good health and CMV-seronegative. Material: PBMCs. V gene TRBV2 combines with J gene TRBJ1-6, with D possibly TRBD1 on 5 matching bases. CDR3 region: CANQEGYNSPLHF. For the CDR3, the DNA is TGTGCCAACCAGGAGGGGTATAATTCACCCCTCCACTTT.